The source of this TCR beta chain is a study of T cell responses to AZD1222 COVID-19 vaccine. General study results and limits: Among those given AZD1222, only five to seven were seropositive at baseline. Donors, mostly white British, included more females; clonal diversity was possibly underestimated. The reported proportion of spike-specific TCRs targeting unmutated variant regions was nearly half.

Libraries were prepared by immunoSEQ multiplex PCR; TCRdb keeps only in-frame clonotypes and omits some of them. This table has roughly 86,000 clones, 75% to 90% appearing once. After removal of 5 bases from V and 0 bases from J, the junction contained 5 bases not matched to a gene. CDR1 is SGHTA, CDR2 FQGNSA, per germline. The CDR3 is made up of 15 amino acids. As regards this clone: Its antigen is unknown.

This chain uses TRBV7-2 with TRBJ1-2; 8 bases match TRBD1. The source of this sequence is an adult in good health. Specimen: peripheral blood, collected on day 0 of AZD1222 vaccination. The DNA for the CDR3 is TGTGCCAGCAGCGTCTGGGACAGGACTAACTATGGCTACACCTTC. This sequence encodes CASSVWDRTNYGYTF.